Listed below are T cell receptor beta chains from one sample, sequenced in a study of blood T cell repertoires in COVID-19. Some clones are missing from TCRdb's copy, which holds only in-frame ones; the method was immunoSEQ multiplex PCR. The data show approximately 160,000 clones, 90% to 95% seen once. Sequences were obtained from peripheral blood. Receptor source: a man between 45 and 60 years old with acute or convalescent COVID-19. CDR3s include the opening cysteine and the closing phenylalanine or tryptophan. D genes are given only for firm matches. For some rows the clone size is stated as once, few or many, or as a class when expanded; others skip it.

clone_size: once
v_call: TRBV11-2
j_call: TRBJ1-4
d_call: -
cdr3_aa: CASSSHKGQFNNEKLFF
cdr3_nt: TGTGCCAGCAGCTCACACAAGGGGCAGTTTAATAATGAAAAACTGTTTTTT

clone_size: -
v_call: TRBV27
j_call: TRBJ2-3
d_call: -
cdr3_aa: CASSLAADFTDTQYF
cdr3_nt: TGTGCCAGCAGTTTGGCCGCGGACTTCACAGATACGCAGTATTTT

clone_size: -
v_call: TRBV5-1
j_call: TRBJ2-3
d_call: TRBD1
cdr3_aa: CASSLEFVWGTDRHTQYF
cdr3_nt: TGCGCCAGCAGCTTGGAGTTCGTATGGGGGACAGATCGCCATACGCAGTATTTT

clone_size: -
v_call: TRBV19
j_call: TRBJ1-2
d_call: -
cdr3_aa: CASSIGGRTYGYTF
cdr3_nt: TGTGCCAGTAGTATCGGGGGGCGTACGTATGGCTACACCTTC

clone_size: -
v_call: TRBV28
j_call: TRBJ2-6
d_call: -
cdr3_aa: CASSFEHSGANVLTF
cdr3_nt: TGTGCCAGCAGTTTCGAGCACTCTGGGGCCAACGTCCTGACTTTC

clone_size: -
v_call: TRBV28
j_call: TRBJ1-2
d_call: TRBD1
cdr3_aa: CASSSPRGTGLPGYTF
cdr3_nt: TGTGCCAGCAGTTCCCCTCGTGGGACAGGGCTTCCTGGCTACACCTTC

clone_size: -
v_call: TRBV4-3
j_call: TRBJ2-3
d_call: -
cdr3_aa: CASSQAWGSTDTQYF
cdr3_nt: TGCGCCAGCAGCCAAGCTTGGGGCAGCACAGATACGCAGTATTTT

clone_size: once
v_call: TRBV7-2
j_call: TRBJ2-3
d_call: TRBD2
cdr3_aa: CASSLSGGRADTQYF
cdr3_nt: TGTGCCAGCAGCTTAAGCGGGGGCCGGGCAGATACGCAGTATTTT

clone_size: -
v_call: TRBV27
j_call: TRBJ2-1
d_call: -
cdr3_aa: CASSLYFRTVYNEQFF
cdr3_nt: TGTGCCAGCAGTTTATACTTCAGGACAGTCTACAATGAGCAGTTCTTC

clone_size: -
v_call: TRBV9
j_call: TRBJ2-2
d_call: -
cdr3_aa: CASSVVEANTGELFF
cdr3_nt: TGTGCCAGCAGCGTAGTTGAAGCAAACACCGGGGAGCTGTTTTTT

clone_size: -
v_call: TRBV5-1
j_call: TRBJ2-1
d_call: TRBD2
cdr3_aa: CASSLLSSGRASDNEQFF
cdr3_nt: TGCGCCAGCAGCTTGCTTTCTAGCGGGAGGGCTTCTGACAATGAGCAGTTCTTC

clone_size: -
v_call: TRBV6-5
j_call: TRBJ1-4
d_call: -
cdr3_aa: CASRRDEKLFF
cdr3_nt: TGTGCCAGCAGACGGGATGAAAAACTGTTTTTT

clone_size: -
v_call: TRBV19
j_call: TRBJ2-1
d_call: TRBD1
cdr3_aa: CASSPQGNNEQFF
cdr3_nt: TGTGCCAGTAGCCCACAGGGGAACAATGAGCAGTTCTTC

clone_size: -
v_call: TRBV15
j_call: TRBJ2-3
d_call: TRBD1
cdr3_aa: CATSSSTGGASDTQYF
cdr3_nt: TGTGCCACCAGCAGTTCGACAGGGGGCGCATCAGATACGCAGTATTTT

clone_size: -
v_call: TRBV3-1/TRBV3-2
j_call: TRBJ2-5
d_call: -
cdr3_aa: CASSQGQGRETQYF
cdr3_nt: TGTGCCAGCAGCCAAGGTCAGGGCCGAGAGACCCAGTACTTC

clone_size: once
v_call: TRBV10-3
j_call: TRBJ2-3
d_call: -
cdr3_aa: CAISESAGAPDTQYF
cdr3_nt: TGTGCCATCAGTGAGTCTGCGGGGGCGCCGGATACGCAGTATTTT

clone_size: -
v_call: TRBV6-2/TRBV6-3
j_call: TRBJ2-1
d_call: TRBD1
cdr3_aa: CASSYLGQGAGEQFF
cdr3_nt: TGTGCCAGCAGTTACCTAGGACAGGGGGCTGGTGAGCAGTTCTTC

clone_size: -
v_call: TRBV5-1
j_call: TRBJ2-2
d_call: -
cdr3_aa: CASSLLTGELFF
cdr3_nt: TGCGCCAGCAGCTTGCTGACCGGGGAGCTGTTTTTT

clone_size: -
v_call: TRBV10-2
j_call: TRBJ1-6
d_call: -
cdr3_aa: CASRAGRSPLHF
cdr3_nt: TGCGCCAGTCGGGCAGGGAGGTCACCCCTCCACTTT

clone_size: -
v_call: TRBV13
j_call: TRBJ2-1
d_call: TRBD2
cdr3_aa: CASTQGGVGDEQFF
cdr3_nt: TGTGCCAGCACCCAGGGAGGGGTCGGGGATGAGCAGTTCTTC

clone_size: -
v_call: TRBV9
j_call: TRBJ1-2
d_call: -
cdr3_aa: CASSVQTEASGYTF
cdr3_nt: TGTGCCAGCAGCGTACAAACAGAAGCCTCTGGCTACACCTTC

clone_size: -
v_call: TRBV18
j_call: TRBJ1-6
d_call: -
cdr3_aa: CASSPSDSNSPLHF
cdr3_nt: TGTGCCAGCTCACCATCAGACAGTAATTCACCCCTCCACTTT

clone_size: -
v_call: TRBV3-1/TRBV3-2
j_call: TRBJ1-5
d_call: -
cdr3_aa: CASSEQARGQPQHF
cdr3_nt: TGTGCCAGCAGTGAACAAGCGCGGGGACAGCCCCAGCATTTT

clone_size: -
v_call: TRBV9
j_call: TRBJ2-7
d_call: -
cdr3_aa: CASSVAPSESYEQYF
cdr3_nt: TGTGCCAGCAGCGTAGCGCCTAGCGAATCGTACGAGCAGTACTTC

clone_size: once
v_call: TRBV3-1/TRBV3-2
j_call: TRBJ1-3
d_call: -
cdr3_aa: CASSLSRDTLPSGNTIYF
cdr3_nt: TGTGCCAGCAGCCTATCCCGGGACACCTTACCCTCTGGAAACACCATATATTTT

clone_size: -
v_call: TRBV7-8
j_call: TRBJ2-1
d_call: TRBD1
cdr3_aa: CASSLARTPGQGSSYNEQFF
cdr3_nt: TGTGCCAGCAGCTTAGCCAGAACTCCGGGACAGGGAAGCTCCTACAATGAGCAGTTCTTC

clone_size: -
v_call: TRBV7-9
j_call: TRBJ1-6
d_call: TRBD1
cdr3_aa: CASSFRQGGNSPLHF
cdr3_nt: TGTGCCAGCAGCTTTAGACAGGGAGGCAATTCACCCCTCCACTTT

clone_size: -
v_call: TRBV5-1
j_call: TRBJ2-1
d_call: TRBD1
cdr3_aa: CASDRGLGEQFF
cdr3_nt: TGCGCCAGCGACAGGGGTTTGGGTGAGCAGTTCTTC

clone_size: -
v_call: TRBV6-5
j_call: TRBJ1-2
d_call: -
cdr3_aa: CATTVNYGYTF
cdr3_nt: TGTGCCACGACAGTAAACTATGGCTACACCTTC

clone_size: -
v_call: TRBV19
j_call: TRBJ2-4
d_call: TRBD2
cdr3_aa: CASSLNGEGRIQYF
cdr3_nt: TGTGCCAGTAGTTTAAACGGGGAGGGTCGCATTCAGTACTTC

clone_size: -
v_call: TRBV9
j_call: TRBJ2-1
d_call: TRBD2
cdr3_aa: CASNPAGGPAEQFF
cdr3_nt: TGTGCCAGCAACCCAGCGGGGGGGCCAGCTGAGCAGTTCTTC

clone_size: once
v_call: TRBV5-1
j_call: TRBJ2-3
d_call: TRBD2
cdr3_aa: CASSLASLAGTDTQYF
cdr3_nt: TGCGCCAGCAGCTTGGCCAGTCTAGCGGGAACAGATACGCAGTATTTT

clone_size: few
v_call: TRBV7-2
j_call: TRBJ1-5
d_call: -
cdr3_aa: CASSFKSGDGNQPQHF
cdr3_nt: TGTGCCAGCAGCTTCAAGTCAGGGGATGGCAATCAGCCCCAGCATTTT

clone_size: -
v_call: TRBV6-6
j_call: TRBJ1-5
d_call: -
cdr3_aa: CASSYSAGKDQPQHF
cdr3_nt: TGTGCCAGCAGTTACTCGGCAGGGAAGGATCAGCCCCAGCATTTT

clone_size: once
v_call: TRBV11-3
j_call: TRBJ1-1
d_call: -
cdr3_aa: CASSLGGAGTEAFF
cdr3_nt: TGTGCCAGCAGCTTGGGAGGGGCGGGCACTGAAGCTTTCTTT

clone_size: -
v_call: TRBV19
j_call: TRBJ1-4
d_call: TRBD1
cdr3_aa: CASSGQGLYEKLFF
cdr3_nt: TGTGCCAGTAGTGGACAGGGTCTATACGAAAAACTGTTTTTT

clone_size: -
v_call: TRBV19
j_call: TRBJ2-3
d_call: TRBD1
cdr3_aa: CASTTGGLTDTQYF
cdr3_nt: TGTGCCAGTACTACAGGGGGATTGACAGATACGCAGTATTTT

clone_size: -
v_call: TRBV2
j_call: TRBJ1-3
d_call: -
cdr3_aa: CASGDMGSSGNTIYF
cdr3_nt: TGTGCCAGCGGGGATATGGGGAGCTCTGGAAACACCATATATTTT

clone_size: few
v_call: TRBV7-9
j_call: TRBJ1-6
d_call: TRBD1
cdr3_aa: CASKEGAGSPLHF
cdr3_nt: TGTGCCAGCAAGGAGGGGGCAGGGTCACCCCTCCACTTT

clone_size: -
v_call: TRBV19
j_call: TRBJ1-5
d_call: TRBD1
cdr3_aa: CASSITQGARSQPQHF
cdr3_nt: TGTGCCAGTAGTATCACACAGGGGGCGCGTAGTCAGCCCCAGCATTTT

clone_size: -
v_call: TRBV28
j_call: TRBJ2-1
d_call: -
cdr3_aa: CATKGWAYNEQFF
cdr3_nt: TGTGCCACCAAGGGGTGGGCCTACAATGAGCAGTTCTTC

clone_size: -
v_call: TRBV12-3/TRBV12-4
j_call: TRBJ1-1
d_call: -
cdr3_aa: CASSPQVPEAFF
cdr3_nt: TGTGCCAGCAGCCCCCAGGTCCCTGAAGCTTTCTTT

clone_size: -
v_call: TRBV7-2
j_call: TRBJ1-5
d_call: TRBD1
cdr3_aa: CASSEQGKPQHF
cdr3_nt: TGTGCCAGCAGCGAACAGGGGAAGCCCCAGCATTTT

clone_size: -
v_call: TRBV5-1
j_call: TRBJ1-4
d_call: TRBD1
cdr3_aa: CASSRTGTEKLFF
cdr3_nt: TGCGCCAGCAGCCGGACAGGGACTGAAAAACTGTTTTTT

clone_size: -
v_call: TRBV5-4
j_call: TRBJ2-7
d_call: -
cdr3_aa: CASSPGSSYEQYF
cdr3_nt: TGTGCCAGCAGCCCGGGATCTTCCTACGAGCAGTACTTC

clone_size: -
v_call: TRBV19
j_call: TRBJ1-5
d_call: -
cdr3_aa: CASSSPPGGSGQPQHF
cdr3_nt: TGTGCCAGTAGTAGCCCCCCTGGAGGGTCGGGTCAGCCCCAGCATTTT

clone_size: once
v_call: TRBV2
j_call: TRBJ1-1
d_call: -
cdr3_aa: CASTSQGTNTEAFF
cdr3_nt: TGTGCCAGCACCTCGCAGGGGACGAACACTGAAGCTTTCTTT

clone_size: -
v_call: TRBV18
j_call: TRBJ2-6
d_call: -
cdr3_aa: CASSPNSGGANVLTF
cdr3_nt: TGTGCCAGCTCACCAAACTCCGGGGGGGCCAACGTCCTGACTTTC

clone_size: -
v_call: TRBV19
j_call: TRBJ2-3
d_call: -
cdr3_aa: CATGDFVSTDTQYF
cdr3_nt: TGTGCCACAGGGGATTTTGTTAGCACAGATACGCAGTATTTT

clone_size: -
v_call: TRBV29-1
j_call: TRBJ1-1
d_call: TRBD1
cdr3_aa: CSVLDRGQTEAFF
cdr3_nt: TGCAGCGTTCTGGACAGGGGGCAAACTGAAGCTTTCTTT

clone_size: -
v_call: TRBV28
j_call: TRBJ2-7
d_call: TRBD1
cdr3_aa: CASSLPLTTGMGEQYF
cdr3_nt: TGTGCCAGCAGTTTACCCTTGACGACAGGGATGGGGGAGCAGTACTTC

clone_size: -
v_call: TRBV27
j_call: TRBJ2-7
d_call: TRBD2
cdr3_aa: CASSLWTSGPYEQYF
cdr3_nt: TGTGCCAGCAGTCTCTGGACTAGCGGACCCTACGAGCAGTACTTC

clone_size: -
v_call: TRBV29-1
j_call: TRBJ2-7
d_call: TRBD2
cdr3_aa: CSVVRTSGRSMYEQYF
cdr3_nt: TGCAGCGTTGTAAGGACTAGCGGGAGGTCTATGTACGAGCAGTACTTC

clone_size: -
v_call: TRBV4-1
j_call: TRBJ2-3
d_call: -
cdr3_aa: CASGLVQYF
cdr3_nt: TGCGCCAGCGGGCTTGTGCAGTATTTT

clone_size: -
v_call: TRBV28
j_call: TRBJ1-2
d_call: TRBD1
cdr3_aa: CASSLGTGLYGYTF
cdr3_nt: TGTGCCAGCAGTCTTGGGACAGGGCTCTATGGCTACACCTTC

clone_size: -
v_call: TRBV28
j_call: TRBJ2-7
d_call: TRBD1
cdr3_aa: CASRSHGTAYEQYF
cdr3_nt: TGTGCCAGCAGGTCCCATGGGACAGCCTACGAGCAGTACTTC

clone_size: -
v_call: TRBV10-3
j_call: TRBJ2-5
d_call: TRBD2
cdr3_aa: CASTRGAPEETQYF
cdr3_nt: TGTGCCAGCACGCGGGGGGCCCCTGAAGAGACCCAGTACTTC